Each of the 19 T cell receptor beta chains below was sequenced from the same sample in a study of blood T cells in healthy people across ages. The use of a sample-barcoded 5' primer and a J-beta primer mix characterized a second PCR of 7 to 11 cycles. TCRdb fed the 5' RACE reads into MiXCR, producing one record per CDR3 protein. The sample lists about 1.8 million distinct CDR3 sequences; roughly 49% were seen once. Sequences were obtained from blood. The source is a woman aged 40 to 49 in good health.

The chain joins TRBV4-2 to TRBJ1-6; 7 nucleotides agree with TRBD1. The CDR3 runs to 17 residues. Looked up from germline, CDR1 is LGHNA and CDR2 is YNFKEQ. The J segment lost 9 bases and the V segment lost 0 bases, leaving 11 bases of the junction unmatched. The CDR3 region has the DNA TGTGCCAGCAGCCAAGATCCCACCGGGACAGAGACTTCACCCCTCCACTTT. Protein sequence: CASSQDPTGTETSPLHF.

There are a few counts of this clonotype. The CDR3 spells CASSSGTTTYEQYF. The CDR3 DNA follows: TGTGCCAGCAGTTCCGGGACTACCACCTACGAGCAGTACTTC. The rearrangement joins TRBV28 to TRBJ2-7; TRBD2 agrees at 7 bases. CDR3 size: 14 residues. Losses at the gene ends were 4 bases for V and 2 bases for J; bases not matched to a gene: 5. Germline V gene lookup returns CDR1 MDHEN and CDR2 SYDVKM.

CDR3 loop: CASSDRGSSYNSPLHF. The CDR3 bases are TGTGCCAGCAGTGACAGGGGTAGCTCCTATAATTCACCCCTCCACTTT. The chain has TRBV6-6 and TRBJ1-6; 8 positions agree with TRBD1. V shed 5 bases and J 0 bases; nucleotides not matched to a gene: 3. This CDR3 is 16 amino acids long. CDR1 and CDR2 (germline): MNHNY, SVGAGI (reference sequence).

The chain combines TRBV20-1 with TRBJ2-1; 9 bases fit TRBD2. Unmatched junction bases numbered 8, after V lost 3 bases and J lost 8 bases. The CDR3 extends over 14 amino acids. Germline lookup yields CDR1 DFQATT and CDR2 SNEGSKA (reference sequence). As DNA, the CDR3 is TGCAGTGCTAGGGTAGCGGGGGCCTGGGATGAGCAGTTCTTC. This codes for CSARVAGAWDEQFF.

The chain has TRBV9 and TRBJ2-1, with 7 bases matching TRBD2. The CDR3 consists of 14 residues. V was clipped by 4 bases and J by 5 bases; unmatched bases: 6. In germline, CDR1 is SGDLS, CDR2 YYNGEE. CDR3 sequence (DNA): TGTGCCAGCAGCCCTCATGGGACTAACAATGAGCAGTTCTTC. Its protein product is CASSPHGTNNEQFF.

In regard to this clonotype: A much larger clone lies a single base off, so this may be a read error. The rearrangement links TRBV10-2 to TRBJ2-1; possibly TRBD2 for D (6 bases). This CDR3 spans 10 amino acids. The ends were cut back, 11 bases at V and 10 bases at J, with 12 bases in the middle. The germline V gene has CDR1 WSHSY and CDR2 SAAADI. CDR3 DNA: TGCGCCGGGGGACTCTGGGAGCAGTTCTTC. Residues: CAGGLWEQFF.

The chain has TRBV29-1 and TRBJ1-1, with D perhaps matching TRBD1 (5 bases). The V end lost 5 bases, the J end lost 0 bases, and 13 bases lay between the germline ends. The CDR3 is 14 amino acids. CDR1 and CDR2 from the germline V gene are SQVTM and ANQGSEA. The CDR3 sequence: CSVYTGALNTEAFF. CDR3 nucleotides: TGCAGCGTTTACACCGGGGCCTTGAACACTGAAGCTTTCTTT.

V and J are TRBV3-1 and TRBJ1-5; 7 nucleotides match TRBD1. The germline CDR1 and CDR2 sequences are LGHDT and YNNKEL (reference sequence). This CDR3 is 17 amino acids long. Unmatched junction bases numbered 10, after V lost 1 base and J lost 4 bases. In DNA form, the CDR3 reads TGTGCCAGCAGCCAAGTAGGAGGGGGCGATGGTAATCAGCCCCAGCATTTT. Protein: CASSQVGGGDGNQPQHF.

V usage is TRBV20-1 and J usage is TRBJ2-6; D possibly corresponds to TRBD2 (7 bases). Trimming pared 1 base from V and 2 bases from J, leaving 15 bases between. This CDR3 has 17 residues. CDR1 and CDR2 from the germline V gene are DFQATT and SNEGSKA (reference sequence). The chain's CDR3 is CSARVGWGGPGANVLTF. CDR3 sequence (DNA): TGCAGTGCTAGAGTGGGATGGGGGGGCCCTGGGGCCAACGTCCTGACTTTC.

This rearrangement joins TRBV12-3 or TRBV12-4 to TRBJ2-2; the match to TRBD1 covers 7 bases. With V trimmed by 5 bases and J by 0 bases, 15 bases remained unmatched. The CDR3 has 19 amino acids. The DNA of the CDR3 is TGTGCCAGCAGTAAGTTTCGACAGGGCCCAGACCCGAACACCGGGGAGCTGTTTTTT. This encodes CASSKFRQGPDPNTGELFF.

The chain joins TRBV5-6 to TRBJ2-1; 10 nucleotides agree with TRBD1. The CDR3 sequence is 14 residues long. Germline CDR1 reads SGHDT; CDR2 reads YYEEEE. V was clipped by 4 bases and J by 8 bases; unmatched bases: 6. The CDR3 protein is CASSVGTGAHEQFF. The CDR3 DNA sequence: TGTGCCAGCAGCGTCGGGACAGGGGCCCATGAGCAGTTCTTC.

This clonotype turned up a few times. The rearrangement links TRBV9 to TRBJ2-3; 9 nucleotides align to TRBD2. The trim removed 1 base at V and 4 bases at J, leaving 13 bases unmatched. CDR1 and CDR2 from the germline V gene are SGDLS and YYNGEE. The CDR3 is 18 amino acids. The CDR3 coding sequence is TGTGCCAGCAGCGTAACCAGGGGGAGGACTAGCGAGGCAGATACGCAGTATTTT. Protein: CASSVTRGRTSEADTQYF.

This clonotype occurred a few times. V and J are TRBV20-1 and TRBJ2-4; TRBD1 or TRBD2 may be the D gene (5 bases each). CDR3 length: 13 residues. V lost 2 bases and J lost 6, with 11 bases in between. Germline CDR1 reads DFQATT; CDR2 reads SNEGSKA (reference sequence). The CDR3 loop reads CSARTGRGNIQYF. Here the CDR3 DNA reads TGCAGTGCTAGAACGGGAAGGGGAAACATTCAGTACTTC.

This clonotype turned up a few times. The genes are TRBV12-3 or TRBV12-4 and TRBJ2-1, with a possible D match to TRBD1 (8 bases). The CDR3 spans 16 residues. V was clipped by 4 bases and J by 7 bases, with 20 bases between them. DNA for the CDR3: TGTGCCAGCAGTTCCCTCAGGGGGCGGGGGCCGAATGAGCAGTTCTTC. Its protein product is CASSSLRGRGPNEQFF.

This chain connects TRBV20-1 to TRBJ2-3; perhaps TRBD2 as D (6 bases). The germline V and J ends were trimmed by 2 bases and 4 bases, with 7 bases remaining between them. This CDR3 has 12 residues. Germline V lookup: CDR1 DFQATT, CDR2 SNEGSKA (reference sequence). In nucleotides, the CDR3 is TGCAGTGCTAGACTAGCGCCAGATACGCAGTATTTT. Its translation: CSARLAPDTQYF.

The chain combines TRBV6-5 with TRBJ1-2, with TRBD1 matching 7 bases. The J segment lost 2 bases and the V segment lost 6 bases, leaving 3 bases of the junction unmatched. The CDR3 spans 13 residues. CDR1 and CDR2 from the germline V gene are MNHEY and SVGAGI. The DNA of the CDR3 is TGTGCCAGCAGGGCGGACAGGAACTATGGCTACACCTTC. Protein sequence: CASRADRNYGYTF.

This clonotype was seen only a few times. The J gene is TRBJ1-1, the V gene TRBV5-1; the D gene is possibly TRBD1 (5 bases). In germline, CDR1 is SGHRS, CDR2 YFSETQ. V was pared by 3 bases and J by 1 base, with 13 bases between. The CDR3 is 15 amino acids. CDR3 DNA: TGCGCCAGCAGCTACACGACCGGGACGAACACTGAAGCTTTCTTT. This encodes CASSYTTGTNTEAFF.

The chain has TRBV27 and TRBJ1-2; 7 bases match TRBD1. This CDR3 has 15 residues. V dropped 4 bases and J dropped 3; count of bases not matched to a gene: 8. Germline CDR1 is MNHEY and CDR2 is SMNVEV (reference sequence). DNA of the CDR3: TGTGCCAGCAGTTCGGCAGGGGGATATGACTATGGCTACACCTTC. It specifies CASSSAGGYDYGYTF.

The genes are TRBV7-2 and TRBJ2-3, with D perhaps matching TRBD2 (7 bases). Trimming took off 3 bases at V and 0 bases at J, with 13 bases between the two ends. The CDR3 spans 16 residues. CDR1 is SGHTA and CDR2 is FQGNSA in the germline V gene. For the CDR3, the DNA is TGTGCCAGCAGCTTCGGGGGGACATTCAGCACAGATACGCAGTATTTT. Its protein is CASSFGGTFSTDTQYF.